This entry describes one T cell receptor (beta chain). The use of genomic DNA as template underpinned the TCR beta VDJ and CDR3 profiling. TCRdb analysed the reads with MiXCR anew, one entry per CDR3 protein. The table lists over 150,000 distinct CDR3 sequences, roughly 65% of them singletons. The data derive from a study of CD8+CD57+ T cells in acquired aplastic anemia. It was patients with CD8+CD57+ cell expansion by flow cytometry who were chosen for sequencing. Every patient had severe acquired aplastic anemia. None of the patients had been given any therapy when their blood was sampled. This receptor was obtained from a human donor with aplastic anemia. Sequencing was done on a sample of sorted CD4+, CD8+, or CD8+CD57+ T cells (not recorded which) from PBMCs.

In DNA, the CDR3 is TGTGCCAGCAGTCTAGCAGACCCCTACGAGCAGTACTTC. It yields the protein CASSLADPYEQYF. The genes are TRBV11-2 and TRBJ2-7; D might be TRBD2 (5 bases). V was pared by 6 bases and J by 2 bases, with 11 bases between. CDR3 size: 13 residues. The germline gives CDR1 SGHAT, CDR2 FQNNGV.